This passage covers 20 T cell receptor beta chains from one sample sequenced in a study of cytomegalovirus exposure and HLA in healthy donors. 13 Jbeta primers and 60 Vbeta primers were used for the PCR. The assay was immunoSEQ multiplex PCR, and TCRdb's table has in-frame clones only and misses some. The table records around 280,000 clones, around nine tenths of them present only once. The material sequenced was PBMCs. These receptors originate from a woman younger than 30 in good health and CMV-seronegative.

The sample holds a few counts of this clone. The chain links TRBV6-5 to TRBJ2-5; D is unresolved. V shed 2 bases and J shed 3 bases, with 13 bases lying between them. The CDR3 consists of 15 residues. Per the germline V gene, CDR1 is MNHEY and CDR2 is SVGAGI. For the CDR3, the DNA is TGTGCCAGCAGTTACGGCAGGCATAACGAAGAGACCCAGTACTTC. This sequence encodes CASSYGRHNEETQYF.

The V and J genes are TRBV4-1 and TRBJ2-3; 14 bases match TRBD2. The CDR3 covers 21 residues. Looked up from germline, CDR1 is MGHRA and CDR2 is YSYEKL. V dropped 1 base and J dropped 0; count of bases not matched to a gene: 12. CDR3 coding DNA: TGCGCCAGCAGCCAAGGCCCCCGGACTAGCGGGGGGACTTTCAGCACAGATACGCAGTATTTT. Its protein is CASSQGPRTSGGTFSTDTQYF.

The chain has TRBV15 and TRBJ2-3; D remains ambiguous. V was shortened by 4 bases and J by 4 bases, with 9 bases between the two germline ends. This CDR3 has 13 amino acids. Germline-derived CDR1 and CDR2 are LNHNV and YYDKDF (reference sequence). This CDR3 is CATSNTGPDTQYF. For the CDR3, the DNA is TGTGCCACCAGCAATACTGGGCCAGATACGCAGTATTTT.

The rearrangement joins TRBV20-1 to TRBJ1-2; D not certain. The V gene lost 3 bases and the J gene lost 7 bases, with 9 bases spanning the gap. The CDR3 runs 11 residues. The germline V gene has CDR1 DFQATT and CDR2 SNEGSKA (reference sequence). The CDR3 coding sequence is TGCAGTGCTAGTCAGGCGAGTGGCTACACCTTC. Translated, it gives CSASQASGYTF.

The genes are TRBV19 and TRBJ1-1; TRBD1 aligns across 7 bases. V trimming: 3 bases; J trimming: 4 bases; junction bases outside the gene matches: 5. There are 14 residues in the CDR3. CDR1 and CDR2 from the germline V gene are LNHDA and SQIVND (reference sequence). Here the CDR3 DNA reads TGTGCCAGTAGTATGTGGCAGGGGGGCACTGAAGCTTTCTTT. Protein sequence: CASSMWQGGTEAFF.

This clone was recorded a few times. Different DNA sequences within this sample yield the same CDR3. The rearrangement links TRBV29-1 to TRBJ2-1, with TRBD2 as a possible D gene (6 bases). This CDR3 is built from 13 residues. V gave up 7 bases and J gave up 6 bases, with 16 bases separating them. The germline V gene encodes CDR1 SQVTM and CDR2 ANQGSEA. CDR3 sequence: CSEGLAGTNEQFF. The CDR3 DNA is TGCAGCGAAGGACTTGCGGGGACCAATGAGCAGTTCTTC.

The chain carries TRBV12-5 and TRBJ2-2; D is unclear. The CDR3 has 16 amino acids. The V end was cut by 0 bases, the J end by 1 base, with 9 bases between. The germline V gene encodes CDR1 LGHNT and CDR2 FRNRAP. CDR3 sequence (DNA): TGTGCTAGTGGTTTGGTACGAGCCGTGAACACCGGGGAGCTGTTTTTT. Protein: CASGLVRAVNTGELFF.

V usage is TRBV4-1 and J usage is TRBJ2-3; the match to TRBD2 covers 10 bases. Per the germline V gene, CDR1 is MGHRA and CDR2 is YSYEKL. After removal of 1 base from V and 0 bases from J, the junction contained 13 bases not matched to a gene. The CDR3 has 20 amino acids. The CDR3 loop reads CASSQVGFLSGGTSTDTQYF. The CDR3 region has the DNA TGCGCCAGCAGCCAAGTGGGATTCCTTAGCGGGGGGACTAGCACAGATACGCAGTATTTT.

CDR3 sequence (DNA): TGTGCCAGCATAATACAGGAGATAAATGAAAAACTGTTTTTT. Residues: CASIIQEINEKLFF. This chain links TRBV9 with TRBJ1-4; D might be TRBD1 (5 bases). Germline CDR1 is SGDLS and CDR2 is YYNGEE. The CDR3 has 14 amino acids. Trimming took 6 bases from V and 5 from J, leaving 14 bases between them.

The gene calls are TRBV11-2 and TRBJ1-2, with D maybe TRBD1 (6 bases). The V end was cut by 0 bases, the J end by 4 bases, with 15 bases between. The germline V gene has CDR1 SGHAT and CDR2 FQNNGV. The CDR3 consists of 16 residues. The CDR3 nucleotides read TGTGCCAGCAGCTTAGACCCCCAACAGGGTCCCTATGGCTACACCTTC. Its protein product is CASSLDPQQGPYGYTF.

The V gene is TRBV15, the J gene TRBJ2-3, with a possible D match to TRBD2 (5 bases). The CDR3 totals 16 residues. Germline lookup yields CDR1 LNHNV and CDR2 YYDKDF (reference sequence). The ends were cut back, 0 bases at V and 7 bases at J, with 17 bases in the middle. This chain's CDR3 is CATSRDPRRGGNTQYF. CDR3 sequence (DNA): TGTGCCACCAGCAGAGACCCCAGACGGGGTGGCAATACGCAGTATTTT.

The V gene is TRBV11-2, the J gene TRBJ2-7, with no clear D. The CDR3 length is 14 residues. V lost 1 base and J 2 bases, leaving 9 bases between the germline ends. The germline V gene has CDR1 SGHAT and CDR2 FQNNGV. The CDR3 nucleotides read TGTGCCAGCAGCTTAGTAGAAATTGCCTACGAGCAGTACTTC. It translates to CASSLVEIAYEQYF.

The J gene is TRBJ2-2, the V gene TRBV25-1, with TRBD1 matching over 7 bases. V was pared by 6 bases and J by 0 bases, with 1 base of the junction left unmatched. This CDR3 spans 14 amino acids. Germline-derived CDR1 and CDR2 are MGHDK and SYGVNS. CDR3 sequence: CASRTGTNTGELFF. In DNA, the CDR3 is TGTGCCAGCAGGACAGGGACGAACACCGGGGAGCTGTTTTTT.

J is TRBJ2-7 and V is TRBV10-2; 9 bases match TRBD1. CDR1 WSHSY and CDR2 SAAADI come from the germline V gene. The CDR3 covers 14 residues. Germline trimming cut 4 bases from V and 2 bases from J; bases unmatched to any gene: 3. The CDR3 reads CASSGGQGTYEQYF. CDR3 nucleotides: TGCGCCAGCAGTGGCGGACAGGGGACCTACGAGCAGTACTTC.

The J gene is TRBJ2-6, the V gene TRBV27; 7 bases align to TRBD2. The trim removed 6 bases at V and 2 bases at J, leaving 4 bases unmatched. CDR3 length: 15 residues. The germline CDR1 and CDR2 sequences are MNHEY and SMNVEV (reference sequence). DNA of the CDR3: TGTGCCAGCAGCCCTCGGGGGGCTGGGGCCAACGTCCTGACTTTC. It codes for CASSPRGAGANVLTF.

In the case of this clone: Other DNA sequences of this sample code for an identical CDR3. CDR3 protein: CASSPGTSGYNEQFF. The CDR3 region has the DNA TGTGCCAGCAGTCCGGGGACTAGCGGCTACAATGAGCAGTTCTTC. The chain carries TRBV5-4 and TRBJ2-1, with 11 bases matching TRBD2. Trimming cost V 5 bases and J 3 bases; bases outside gene matches: 4. CDR1 is SGHNT and CDR2 is YYREEE in the germline V gene (reference sequence). This CDR3 spans 15 amino acids. The whole variable domain, filled in from reference TRBV5-4 and TRBJ2-1, reads ETGVTQSPTHLIKTRGQQVTLRCSSQSGHNTVSWYQQALGQGPQFIFQYYREEENGRGNFPPRFSGLQFPNYSSELNVNALELDDSALYLCASSPGTSGYNEQFFGPGTRLTVL.

The rearrangement links TRBV18 to TRBJ2-2, with 9 nucleotides matching TRBD2. V gave up 3 bases and J gave up 3 bases; unmatched junction bases: 20. This CDR3 region has 21 residues. Germline CDR1 and CDR2: KGHSH and LQKENI. CDR3 sequence (DNA): TGTGCCAGCTCACCGTTTGGGGCGGGACTAGCTCAACCTTTCTACACCGGGGAGCTGTTTTTT. It is translated as CASSPFGAGLAQPFYTGELFF.

The genes are TRBV7-8 and TRBJ1-2; possibly TRBD1 for D (5 bases). The V gene lost 1 base and the J gene lost 2 bases, with 8 bases spanning the gap. The CDR3 extends over 14 amino acids. The germline CDR1 and CDR2 sequences are SGHVS and FQNEAQ. The CDR3 spells CASSLGQSNYGYTF. DNA of the CDR3: TGTGCCAGCAGCTTAGGACAGTCCAACTATGGCTACACCTTC.

This sequence joins TRBV4-1 and TRBJ1-2, with 9 bases matching TRBD1. V trimming: 3 bases; J trimming: 5 bases; junction bases outside the gene matches: 10. This CDR3 spans 16 amino acids. Germline assignment: CDR1 MGHRA and CDR2 YSYEKL. DNA of the CDR3: TGCGCCAGCAGCCAGGATCCGGGACAGGGTTTTTATGGCTACACCTTC. It specifies CASSQDPGQGFYGYTF.

The V gene is TRBV2, the J gene TRBJ2-3; 7 nucleotides agree with TRBD1. V gave up 9 bases and J gave up 5 bases; unmatched junction bases: 8. The CDR3 consists of 13 residues. Germline V gives CDR1 SNHLY, CDR2 FYNNEI. CDR3 sequence (DNA): TGTGCCAGACAGGGGCTGGGAAGAGATACGCAGTATTTT. It codes for CARQGLGRDTQYF.